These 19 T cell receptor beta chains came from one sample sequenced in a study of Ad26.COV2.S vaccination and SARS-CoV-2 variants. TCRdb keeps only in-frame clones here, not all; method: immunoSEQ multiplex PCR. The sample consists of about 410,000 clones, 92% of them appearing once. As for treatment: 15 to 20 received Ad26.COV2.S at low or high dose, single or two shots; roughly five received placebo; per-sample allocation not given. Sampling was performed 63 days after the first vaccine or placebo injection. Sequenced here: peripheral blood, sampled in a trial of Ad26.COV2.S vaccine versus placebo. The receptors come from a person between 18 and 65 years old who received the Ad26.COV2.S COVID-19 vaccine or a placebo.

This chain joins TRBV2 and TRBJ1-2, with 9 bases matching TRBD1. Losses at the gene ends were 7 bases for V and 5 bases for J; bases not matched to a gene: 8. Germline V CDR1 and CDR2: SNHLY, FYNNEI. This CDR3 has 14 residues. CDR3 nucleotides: TGTGCCAGCATGGTCGGGACAGGGAATTATGGCTACACCTTC. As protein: CASMVGTGNYGYTF.

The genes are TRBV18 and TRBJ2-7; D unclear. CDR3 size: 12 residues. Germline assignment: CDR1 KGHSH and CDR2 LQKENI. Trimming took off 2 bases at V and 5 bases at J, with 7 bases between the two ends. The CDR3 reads CASSPGSDEQYF. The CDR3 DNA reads TGTGCCAGCTCACCAGGGTCCGACGAGCAGTACTTC.

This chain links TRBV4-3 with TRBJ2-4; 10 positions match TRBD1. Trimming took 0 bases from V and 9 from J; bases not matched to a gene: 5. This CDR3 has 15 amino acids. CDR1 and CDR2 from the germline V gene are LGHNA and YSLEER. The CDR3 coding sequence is TGCGCCAGCAGCCAAGAAGGACAGGGGGTGGTCATTCAGTACTTC. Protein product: CASSQEGQGVVIQYF.

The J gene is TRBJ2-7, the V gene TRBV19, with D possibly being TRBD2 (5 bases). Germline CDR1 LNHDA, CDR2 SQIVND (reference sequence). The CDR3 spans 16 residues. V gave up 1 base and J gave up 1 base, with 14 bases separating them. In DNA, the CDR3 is TGTGCCAGTAGTATAGCGCACAGCCGAGGGTCCTACGAGCAGTACTTC. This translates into CASSIAHSRGSYEQYF.

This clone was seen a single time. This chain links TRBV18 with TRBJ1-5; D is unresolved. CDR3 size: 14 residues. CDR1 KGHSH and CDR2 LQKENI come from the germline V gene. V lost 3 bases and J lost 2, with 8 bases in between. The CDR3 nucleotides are TGTGCCAGCTCACCCGAAAGTGGCAATCAGCCCCAGCATTTT. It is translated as CASSPESGNQPQHF.

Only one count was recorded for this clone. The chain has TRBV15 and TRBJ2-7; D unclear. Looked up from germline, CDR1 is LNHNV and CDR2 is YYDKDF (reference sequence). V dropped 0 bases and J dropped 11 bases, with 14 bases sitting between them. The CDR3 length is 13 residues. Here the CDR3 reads CATSRDTGLSEYF. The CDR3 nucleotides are TGTGCCACCAGCAGAGATACGGGTCTGTCAGAGTACTTC.

CDR3 protein: CASSQRQGPSEQFF. DNA for the CDR3: TGCGCCAGCAGCCAGCGACAGGGACCCAGTGAGCAGTTCTTC. The J gene is TRBJ2-1, the V gene TRBV4-3; 7 nucleotides line up with TRBD1. V lost 3 bases and J lost 9; bases outside the gene matches: 8. The CDR3 spans 14 residues. Looked up from germline, CDR1 is LGHNA and CDR2 is YSLEER.

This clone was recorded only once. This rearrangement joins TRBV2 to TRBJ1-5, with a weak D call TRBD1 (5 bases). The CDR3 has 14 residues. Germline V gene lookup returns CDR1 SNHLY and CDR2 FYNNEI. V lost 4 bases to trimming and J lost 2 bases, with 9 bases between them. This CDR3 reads CASSGGGGNQPQHF. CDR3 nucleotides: TGTGCCAGCAGTGGGGGGGGTGGCAATCAGCCCCAGCATTTT.

This CDR3 is CASSLRLAPNEQFF. CDR3 DNA: TGTGCCAGCAGCCTACGACTAGCCCCAAATGAGCAGTTCTTC. The rearrangement joins TRBV9 to TRBJ2-1; TRBD2 matches 7 bases. Trimming removed 4 bases from V and 7 bases from J; junction bases left unmatched: 8. Germline V gene sequence: CDR1 SGDLS, CDR2 YYNGEE. The CDR3 has 14 amino acids.

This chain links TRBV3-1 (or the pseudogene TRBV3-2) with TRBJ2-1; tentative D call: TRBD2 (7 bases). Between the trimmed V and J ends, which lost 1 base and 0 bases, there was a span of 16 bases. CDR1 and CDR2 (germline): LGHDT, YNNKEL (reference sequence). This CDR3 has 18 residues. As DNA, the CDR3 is TGTGCCAGCAGCCAAGGTATTTTCGGGGGGCCCTCCTACAATGAGCAGTTCTTC. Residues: CASSQGIFGGPSYNEQFF.

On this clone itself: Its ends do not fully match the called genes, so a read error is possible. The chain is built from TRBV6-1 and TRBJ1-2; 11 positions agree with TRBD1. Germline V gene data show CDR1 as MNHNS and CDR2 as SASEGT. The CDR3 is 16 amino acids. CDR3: CASSQALGQGAGGYTF. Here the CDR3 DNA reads TGTGCCAGCAGTCAAGCCCTTGGACAGGGGGCTGGGGGCTACACCTTC.

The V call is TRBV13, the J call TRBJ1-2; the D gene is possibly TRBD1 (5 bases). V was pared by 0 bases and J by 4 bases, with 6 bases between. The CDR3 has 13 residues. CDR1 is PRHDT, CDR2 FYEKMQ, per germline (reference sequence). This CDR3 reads CASSLGGRYGYTF. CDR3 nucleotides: TGTGCCAGCAGCTTAGGGGGGCGCTATGGCTACACCTTC.

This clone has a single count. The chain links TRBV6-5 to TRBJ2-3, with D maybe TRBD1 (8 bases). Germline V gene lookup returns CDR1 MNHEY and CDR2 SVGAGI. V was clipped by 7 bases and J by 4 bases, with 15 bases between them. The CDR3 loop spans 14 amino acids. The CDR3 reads CASTRTGRADTQYF. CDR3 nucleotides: TGTGCCAGCACCCGGACAGGGAGGGCAGATACGCAGTATTTT.

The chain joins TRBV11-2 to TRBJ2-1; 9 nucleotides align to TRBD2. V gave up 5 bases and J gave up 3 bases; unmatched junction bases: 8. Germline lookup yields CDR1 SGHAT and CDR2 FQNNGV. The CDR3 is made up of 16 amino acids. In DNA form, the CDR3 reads TGTGCCAGCAGCCCACGAGCGGGGGGTGGCTACAATGAGCAGTTCTTC. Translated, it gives CASSPRAGGGYNEQFF.

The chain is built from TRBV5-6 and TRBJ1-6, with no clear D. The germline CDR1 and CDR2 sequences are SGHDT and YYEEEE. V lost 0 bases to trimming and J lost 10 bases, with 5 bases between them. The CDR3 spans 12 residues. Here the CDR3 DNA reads TGTGCCAGCAGCTTGGGGCGCTCACCCCTCCACTTT. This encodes CASSLGRSPLHF. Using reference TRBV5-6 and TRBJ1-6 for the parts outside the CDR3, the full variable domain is DAGVTQSPTHLIKTRGQQVTLRCSPKSGHDTVSWYQQALGQGPQFIFQYYEEEERQRGNFPDRFSGHQFPNYSSELNVNALLLGDSALYLCASSLGRSPLHFGNGTRLTVT.

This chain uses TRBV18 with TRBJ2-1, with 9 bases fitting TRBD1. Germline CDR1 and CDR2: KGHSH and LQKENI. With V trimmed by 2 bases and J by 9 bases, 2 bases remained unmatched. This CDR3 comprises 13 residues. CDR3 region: CASSPGQGTEQFF. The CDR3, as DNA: TGTGCCAGCTCACCAGGACAGGGGACTGAGCAGTTCTTC.

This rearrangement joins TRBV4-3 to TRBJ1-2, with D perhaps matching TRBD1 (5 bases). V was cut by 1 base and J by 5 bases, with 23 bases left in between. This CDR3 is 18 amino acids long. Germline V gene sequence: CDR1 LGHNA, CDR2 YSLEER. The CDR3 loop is CASSQAIGGATPIYGYTF. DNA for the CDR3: TGCGCCAGCAGCCAAGCCATCGGAGGGGCAACTCCAATTTATGGCTACACCTTC.

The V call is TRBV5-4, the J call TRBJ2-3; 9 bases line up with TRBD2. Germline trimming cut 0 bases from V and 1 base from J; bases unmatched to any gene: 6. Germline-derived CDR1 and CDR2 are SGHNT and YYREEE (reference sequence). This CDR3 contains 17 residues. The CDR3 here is CASSLDLQREGTDTQYF. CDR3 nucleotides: TGTGCCAGCAGCTTGGATCTCCAGCGGGAGGGCACAGATACGCAGTATTTT. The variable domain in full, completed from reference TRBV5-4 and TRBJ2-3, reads ETGVTQSPTHLIKTRGQQVTLRCSSQSGHNTVSWYQQALGQGPQFIFQYYREEENGRGNFPPRFSGLQFPNYSSELNVNALELDDSALYLCASSLDLQREGTDTQYFGPGTRLTVL.

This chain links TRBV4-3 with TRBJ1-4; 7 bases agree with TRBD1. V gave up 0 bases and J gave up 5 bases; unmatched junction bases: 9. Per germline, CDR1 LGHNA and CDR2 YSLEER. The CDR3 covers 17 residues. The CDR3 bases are TGCGCCAGCAGCCAAGAGCCCGGACAGGCCCTGAATGAAAAACTGTTTTTT. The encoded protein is CASSQEPGQALNEKLFF.